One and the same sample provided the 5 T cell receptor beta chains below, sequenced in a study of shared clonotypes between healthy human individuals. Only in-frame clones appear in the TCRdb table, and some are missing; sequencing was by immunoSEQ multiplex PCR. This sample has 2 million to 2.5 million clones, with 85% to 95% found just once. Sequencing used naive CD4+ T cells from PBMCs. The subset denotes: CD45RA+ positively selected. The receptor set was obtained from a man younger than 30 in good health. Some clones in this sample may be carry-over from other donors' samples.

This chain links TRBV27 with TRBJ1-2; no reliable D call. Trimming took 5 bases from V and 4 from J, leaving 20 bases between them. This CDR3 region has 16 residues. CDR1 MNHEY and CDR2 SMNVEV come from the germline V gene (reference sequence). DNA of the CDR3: TGTGCCAGCAGTCCGGGCTGGTTAGTCCGGTCCTATGGCTACACCTTC. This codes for CASSPGWLVRSYGYTF.

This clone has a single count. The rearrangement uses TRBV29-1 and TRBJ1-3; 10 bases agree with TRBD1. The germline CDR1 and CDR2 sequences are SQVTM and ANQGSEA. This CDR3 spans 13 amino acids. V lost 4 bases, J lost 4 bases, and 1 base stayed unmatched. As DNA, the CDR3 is TGCAGCGTTGGGACAGGGGGAGGAAACACCATATATTTT. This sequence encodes CSVGTGGGNTIYF.

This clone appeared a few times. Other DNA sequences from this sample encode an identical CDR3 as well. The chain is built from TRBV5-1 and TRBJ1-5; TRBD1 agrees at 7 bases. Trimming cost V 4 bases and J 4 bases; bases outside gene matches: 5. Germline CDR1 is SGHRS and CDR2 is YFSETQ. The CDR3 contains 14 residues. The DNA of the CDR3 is TGCGCCAGCAGCCCTGGGACAGCTAATCAGCCCCAGCATTTT. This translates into CASSPGTANQPQHF.

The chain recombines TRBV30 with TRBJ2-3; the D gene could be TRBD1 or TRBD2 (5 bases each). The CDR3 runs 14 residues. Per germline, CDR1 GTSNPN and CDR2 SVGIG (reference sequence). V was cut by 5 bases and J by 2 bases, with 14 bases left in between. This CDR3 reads CAWATGTHTDTQYF. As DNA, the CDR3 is TGTGCCTGGGCGACCGGGACCCACACAGATACGCAGTATTTT.

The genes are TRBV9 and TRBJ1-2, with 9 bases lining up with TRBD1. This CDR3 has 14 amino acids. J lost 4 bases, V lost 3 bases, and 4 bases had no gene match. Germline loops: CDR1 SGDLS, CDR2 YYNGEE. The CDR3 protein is CASSATGGGYGYTF. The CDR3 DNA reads TGTGCCAGCAGCGCGACAGGGGGAGGCTATGGCTACACCTTC.